Listed below are T cell receptor beta chains from one sample, sequenced in a study of control samples from healthy donors and cancer patients. Here immunoSEQ multiplex PCR was the method, and the copy in TCRdb shows in-frame clones only, minus some. The top ten hold 10% to 15% of the sample, which has 130,000 or so clones, roughly 92% seen once. Sequenced sample: blood. The receptors here all came from a man aged 40-49 years in good health. The CDR3 runs from the conserved cysteine through the conserved F or W. D genes are given only for firm matches. The size field is filled for only some rows; it gives once, few, many or a size class.

TRBV6-2/TRBV6-3	15	-	TRBJ2-1	TRBD2	CASSSGGVLYNEQFF	TGTGCCAGCAGTAGCGGGGGGGTTCTCTACAATGAGCAGTTCTTC
TRBV30	17	-	TRBJ1-1	-	CAWSPPRYRDPGAEAFF	TGTGCCTGGAGTCCACCCCGATACCGGGACCCAGGGGCTGAAGCTTTCTTT
TRBV5-6	14	-	TRBJ1-2	-	CASSPTGLVYGYTF	TGTGCCAGCAGCCCAACAGGGCTAGTCTATGGCTACACCTTC
TRBV11-2	11	-	TRBJ1-5	-	CASSSLGPQHF	TGTGCCAGCAGCAGCCTGGGGCCCCAGCATTTT
TRBV6-2/TRBV6-3	13	-	TRBJ2-7	-	CASSYSETGEQYF	TGTGCCAGCAGTTACTCAGAAACGGGTGAGCAGTACTTC
TRBV5-1	14	-	TRBJ2-7	TRBD2	CASSLRGDPYEQYF	TGCGCCAGCAGCTTGCGGGGGGATCCCTACGAGCAGTACTTC
TRBV5-1	15	-	TRBJ2-7	TRBD1	CASSLGDRVTGEQYF	TGCGCCAGCAGCTTGGGGGACAGGGTGACAGGCGAGCAGTACTTC
TRBV15	14	-	TRBJ1-1	-	CATSRVGTGTEAFF	TGTGCCACCAGCAGAGTCGGCACGGGCACTGAAGCTTTCTTT
TRBV12-3/TRBV12-4	12	-	TRBJ1-2	-	CASSFMDYGYTF	TGTGCCAGCAGTTTTATGGACTATGGCTACACCTTC
TRBV18	14	-	TRBJ2-7	-	CASSPSSGIYEQYF	TGTGCCAGCTCACCATCAAGCGGAATCTACGAGCAGTACTTC
TRBV6-6	13	-	TRBJ1-2	TRBD1	CASSDKTGVGYTF	TGTGCCAGCAGCGACAAGACAGGGGTTGGCTACACCTTC
TRBV7-9	15	-	TRBJ1-5	TRBD1	CASSLGDRGGQPQHF	TGTGCCAGCAGCTTAGGGGACAGGGGTGGGCAGCCCCAGCATTTT
TRBV7-8	15	few	TRBJ2-1	-	CASSSLKGVNNEQFF	TGTGCCAGCAGCTCATTGAAGGGGGTGAACAATGAGCAGTTCTTC
TRBV11-2	15	-	TRBJ2-2	TRBD2	CASSYTSGGVGELFF	TGTGCCAGCAGCTACACTAGCGGGGGGGTCGGGGAGCTGTTTTTT
TRBV20-1	10	-	TRBJ1-2	-	CSAGGDGYTF	TGCAGTGCTGGAGGGGATGGCTACACCTTC
TRBV18	17	-	TRBJ2-7	TRBD1	CASSQRTGTGSGYEQYF	TGTGCCAGCTCACAGAGAACCGGGACAGGGTCTGGGTACGAGCAGTACTTC
TRBV19	14	-	TRBJ1-1	-	CASSALAMNTEAFF	TGTGCCAGTAGCGCCCTAGCCATGAACACTGAAGCTTTCTTT
TRBV7-8	15	-	TRBJ1-3	-	CASSSGHTPGNTIYF	TGTGCCAGCAGCTCGGGACACACGCCGGGAAACACCATATATTTT
TRBV6-5	14	-	TRBJ1-2	-	CASRRRGGVDGYTF	TGTGCCAGTCGGAGGCGGGGGGGCGTGGATGGCTACACCTTC
TRBV7-9	12	-	TRBJ2-7	-	CASRGTSYEQYF	TGTGCCAGCAGGGGGACCTCCTACGAGCAGTACTTC
TRBV15	15	-	TRBJ1-5	-	CATSRDKGSNQPQHF	TGTGCCACCAGCAGAGATAAAGGTAGCAATCAGCCCCAGCATTTT
TRBV5-5	14	-	TRBJ1-5	TRBD1	CASSRTGAEQPQHF	TGTGCCAGCAGCAGGACAGGGGCTGAGCAGCCCCAGCATTTT
TRBV24-1	14	-	TRBJ1-5	TRBD1	CATSQSGGYGTQHF	TGTGCCACCAGTCAATCAGGGGGCTACGGGACCCAGCATTTT
TRBV4-3	17	-	TRBJ2-7	TRBD2	CASSQVGLAGGDYEQYF	TGCGCCAGCAGCCAAGTCGGACTAGCGGGGGGAGACTACGAGCAGTACTTC
TRBV3-1/TRBV3-2	15	once	TRBJ1-6	-	CASSRPEGLNSPLHF	TGTGCCAGCAGCCGTCCCGAGGGGCTAAATTCACCCCTCCACTTT
TRBV19	14	-	TRBJ1-1	TRBD1	CASRRQGARTEAFF	TGTGCCAGTAGGAGACAGGGGGCTAGGACTGAAGCTTTCTTT
TRBV5-6	15	-	TRBJ2-7	TRBD1	CASSLAGQGSYEQYF	TGTGCCAGCAGCTTGGCAGGACAGGGATCCTACGAGCAGTACTTC
TRBV5-4	17	-	TRBJ2-1	TRBD2	CASSGGTSGRDYNEQFF	TGTGCCAGCAGCGGGGGGACTAGCGGGAGGGACTACAATGAGCAGTTCTTC
TRBV7-2	13	-	TRBJ2-1	-	CASSWSRKDEQFF	TGTGCCAGCAGCTGGTCCAGGAAAGACGAGCAGTTCTTC
TRBV9	13	-	TRBJ2-7	TRBD1	CASSSGQGYEQYF	TGTGCCAGCAGCTCAGGACAGGGTTACGAGCAGTACTTC
TRBV14	20	few	TRBJ2-1	-	CASSQESLVPRDRPYNEQFF	TGTGCCAGCAGCCAAGAATCCCTCGTACCCCGGGACCGCCCCTACAATGAGCAGTTCTTC
TRBV5-1	15	-	TRBJ2-7	-	CASSLEGRSVSEQYF	TGCGCCAGCAGCTTGGAGGGGCGCAGCGTTTCCGAGCAGTACTTC
TRBV5-6	16	-	TRBJ2-2	-	CASSLRRGAENGELFF	TGTGCCAGCAGCTTGAGAAGGGGCGCTGAGAACGGGGAGCTGTTTTTT
TRBV7-9	16	-	TRBJ1-2	-	CASNSGGQGANYGYTF	TGTGCCAGCAACTCTGGGGGGCAGGGAGCTAACTATGGCTACACCTTC
TRBV7-8	15	-	TRBJ2-1	-	CASSAASAGYNEQFF	TGTGCCAGCAGCGCCGCTAGCGCCGGTTACAATGAGCAGTTCTTC
TRBV18	15	-	TRBJ1-5	TRBD1	CASSPGDRVNQPQHF	TGTGCCAGCTCACCAGGGGACAGGGTGAATCAGCCCCAGCATTTT
TRBV7-8	13	-	TRBJ2-2	TRBD1	CASSSGGTGELFF	TGTGCCAGCTCATCAGGGGGCACCGGGGAGCTGTTTTTT
TRBV13	17	-	TRBJ2-2	-	CASSLAGQGTSTGELFF	TGTGCCAGCAGCTTAGCTGGGCAGGGGACCAGCACCGGGGAGCTGTTTTTT
TRBV13	15	once	TRBJ2-7	-	CASSREAGGPHEQYF	TGTGCCAGCAGCCGAGAAGCTGGGGGGCCCCACGAGCAGTACTTC
TRBV25-1	15	once	TRBJ1-5	-	CASSESGPSNQPQHF	TGTGCCAGCAGTGAATCAGGACCTAGCAATCAGCCCCAGCATTTT
TRBV9	14	-	TRBJ1-1	TRBD1	CASSTTGGGTEAFF	TGTGCCAGCAGTACGACAGGGGGAGGAACTGAAGCTTTCTTT
TRBV6-5	13	-	TRBJ2-2	TRBD1	CASKAGGTGELFF	TGTGCCAGCAAAGCAGGGGGAACCGGGGAGCTGTTTTTT
TRBV2	15	-	TRBJ2-2	TRBD1	CASSGQDRATGELFF	TGTGCCAGCAGCGGCCAGGACAGGGCCACCGGGGAGCTGTTTTTT
TRBV27	14	-	TRBJ2-5	TRBD1	CASSLKGAGETQYF	TGTGCCAGCAGTTTAAAGGGGGCGGGTGAGACCCAGTACTTC
TRBV28	16	-	TRBJ2-4	TRBD1	CASSLFGQGDGNIQYF	TGTGCCAGCAGTTTATTCGGACAGGGGGACGGGAACATTCAGTACTTC